This TCR beta chain derives from a study of T cells expressing NK-cell markers. Germline V lookup: CDR1 SEHNR, CDR2 FQNEAQ (reference sequence). The CDR3 runs 13 residues. TCRdb reworked the 5' RACE reads into one entry per CDR3 protein, no DNA. This sample carries approximately 420,000 distinct CDR3 sequences, with about 10% going to the ten biggest clones. The sequenced material came from blood T cells: a sorted CD56 or NKG2C T cell subset, CD4+ or CD8+ T cells, or bulk PBMC T cells (not recorded which). The clonotype comes from a woman between 45 and 60 years old in good health. The chain carries TRBV7-9 and TRBJ1-1; TCRdb calls TRBD1, which cannot be checked without DNA. The chain's CDR3 is CASSFLGGTEAFF. Supplemented by reference TRBV7-9 and TRBJ1-1, the full variable domain reads DTGVSQNPRHKITKRGQNVTFRCDPISEHNRLYWYRQTLGQGPEFLTYFQNEAQLEKSRLLSDRFSAERPKGSFSTLEIQRTEQGDSAMYLCASSFLGGTEAFFGQGTRLTVV.